This T cell receptor beta chain derives from a study of blood T cell repertoires in COVID-19 (TCRdb year 2020). Turning to the overall study: Samples from collaborators originated in the United States, Italy and Spain and spanned both the acute and convalescent phases of COVID-19. The material from the prospective study consisted of cDNA or gDNA derived from T cells, B-cell-depleted T cells, or PBMCs. Subjects who had been exposed to COVID-19, were actively infected with it, or had recovered from it provided the deeply sampled blood TCRbeta repertoires that made up the dataset. A freely available public database, intended as a resource for researchers studying the immune response to SARS-CoV-2, is where the repertoires were released. Samples came from the ongoing ImmuneRACE study (first 160 participants) plus 1,254 subjects from 6 global collaborators. Nearly every sample came with metadata listing a de-identified subject ID, COVID-19 status, age in years and sex. Where HLA class I and class II types were available, the types were taken from metadata supplied by the sample provider, not from assay-based typing. Here is what the overall study found, with its caveats: The amount of clinical and demographic metadata varied by source and participant and was provided uncurated.

Collaborating institutions collected whole blood in K2EDTA tubes following their own protocols. For TCRbeta analysis, collaborators shipped samples in one of three forms: frozen whole blood, isolated PBMCs, or DNA extracted from either of those sample types. The CDR3 runs 10 residues from the cysteine to the phenylalanine. The only DNA kept is the CDR3, 30 bases in frame from the first base. The germline ends are 12 bases apart after V is trimmed by 9 bases and J by 12 bases. For this clone: The antigen it recognizes is unknown. No much larger clone is present one base from it, and per-base qualities are unavailable.

The immunoSEQ Assay, a bias-controlled multiplex PCR, was used to amplify TCRbeta CDR3 regions from genomic DNA. Per the source publication's procedure: Within the assay, amplification of reference gene primers was used to estimate how many nucleated cells each sample contained. To quantify the absolute abundance of each unique TCRbeta CDR3 rearrangement, sequence reads were collapsed and filtered. Productive Simpson clonality was computed per sample as the square root of Simpson's diversity index over productive rearrangements. TCRdb provides this immuneACCESS table in a form limited to in-frame rearrangements. Some clones are lacking; in checked studies, under half of them reflect an unresolved V gene, and why the rest are absent is not known. That table supplies the V and J calls and clone size; D and trimming were determined from the DNA. This sample gives around 70,000 clones in total; about four fifths of them show up just once. Of the sample, roughly 21% is held by the ten largest clones.

The sequencing input was peripheral blood. The V and J genes are TRBV23-1 and TRBJ2-1; the D gene remains uncertain. TRBV23-1 is filed as an ORF, its function uncertain. The sequence was collected from a man between 65 and 85 years old with acute or convalescent COVID-19. The nucleotide sequence reads TGCGCCAGATGCCAGGTACGGCAGTTCTTC. This is translated as CARCQVRQFF.